A single T cell receptor (beta chain) is shown here with its context. What it binds is not known. These data originate in a study of molecular identifiers for immune sequencing clone quantification. This CDR3 comprises 14 residues. The germline V and J ends were trimmed by 0 bases and 9 bases, with 12 bases remaining between them. Germline V gene data show CDR1 as MGHRA and CDR2 as YSYEKL. Study-wide results and caveats: Effector cells had over 99% of their molecules in clones above 20 RNA copies, while naive cells had under 1%. The sizes of highly expanded clones could be underestimated when identical TCR molecules share a barcode.

Listed TCR primers, together with previously described methods, were used for the bulk TCR libraries. TCRdb independently ran MiXCR on the PCR reads; one entry per CDR3 protein. Of about 320,000 distinct CDR3 sequences listed, about 22% were seen once; the top ten hold approximately 0.74%. This chain connects TRBV4-1 to TRBJ1-5, with D tentatively TRBD1 (6 bases). The sequence came from a human donor in good health. Some libraries in this study had Jurkat cell RNA spiked in. The sample taken for sequencing was naive CD8+ T cells from blood, with Jurkat cell RNA spiked in. Subset meaning: FACS-sorted CD8+CD4-CCR7+CD45RA+ naive T cells. The DNA of the CDR3 is TGCGCCAGCAGCCAAGAATGGGGGGGCTGGCCCCAGCATTTT. Translated: CASSQEWGGWPQHF.